These 22 T cell receptor beta chains were sequenced from one sample in a study of T-cell memory formation after mild COVID-19. TCRdb itself ran the 5' RACE reads through MiXCR, one entry per CDR3 protein. The data contain 400,000 to 500,000 distinct CDR3 sequences, 20% of them singletons. Sequencing was done on a sample of PBMCs or a T cell subset sorted from them (not recorded which). These receptors were taken from an adult woman who had mild COVID-19 (a few samples of this study predate the infection). Cell type and time point are not known.

The chain recombines TRBV7-3 with TRBJ1-1; D ambiguous. CDR1 is SGHTA and CDR2 is FQGTGA in the germline V gene. V lost 3 bases and J lost 2, with 7 bases in between. The CDR3 runs to 13 residues. CDR3 in DNA: TGTGCCAGCAGCTTCAGCCAAAACACTGAAGCTTTCTTT. Translated: CASSFSQNTEAFF.

This clonotype was seen a handful of times. The CDR3 nucleotides are TGCGCCAGCAGCTTGGGGGCGGTCTACAATGAGCAGTTCTTC. It encodes CASSLGAVYNEQFF. The V call is TRBV5-1, the J call TRBJ2-1; D is uncertain. The V and J ends lost 0 bases and 3 bases respectively, with 7 bases between them. This CDR3 comprises 14 residues. The germline V gene has CDR1 SGHRS and CDR2 YFSETQ.

The rearrangement joins TRBV10-3 to TRBJ1-2; D unclear. V was cut by 3 bases and J by 2 bases, with 10 bases left in between. This CDR3 is 14 amino acids long. CDR1 and CDR2 from the germline V gene are ENHRY and SYGVKD. CDR3 bases: TGTGCCATCAGTGAACCGAGGGCGAACTATGGCTACACCTTC. Translation: CAISEPRANYGYTF.

This clonotype has more than one count but fewer than ten. The chain combines TRBV9 with TRBJ2-6; D gene unclear. Trimming left V 1 base short and J 2 bases short, with 7 bases between. CDR3 size: 15 residues. Per the germline V gene, CDR1 is SGDLS and CDR2 is YYNGEE. DNA of the CDR3: TGTGCCAGCAGCGTAAGGCTTACTGGGGCCAACGTCCTGACTTTC. Residues: CASSVRLTGANVLTF.

This clonotype was seen a few times. The rearrangement links TRBV19 to TRBJ1-5, with unresolved D. Trimming pared 0 bases from V and 0 bases from J, leaving 9 bases between. The CDR3 consists of 16 residues. CDR1 is LNHDA and CDR2 is SQIVND in the germline V gene (reference sequence). The CDR3 DNA reads as TGTGCCAGTAGTATAGATCTTCCCCTTAGCAATCAGCCCCAGCATTTT. This codes for CASSIDLPLSNQPQHF.

This clonotype was recorded many times. The chain combines TRBV7-9 with TRBJ1-1; 9 positions match TRBD1. Germline CDR1 reads SEHNR; CDR2 reads FQNEAQ (reference sequence). The CDR3 consists of 15 residues. V lost 5 bases to trimming and J lost 3 bases; unmatched junction nucleotides: 7. The chain's CDR3 is CASSGRTGADTEAFF. The CDR3 DNA follows: TGTGCCAGCAGCGGACGGACAGGGGCGGACACTGAAGCTTTCTTT.

V and J are TRBV5-4 and TRBJ2-7; 11 bases fit TRBD2. The CDR3 extends over 15 amino acids. The V segment lost 3 bases and the J segment 2 bases; nucleotides outside the gene matches: 4. Germline lookup yields CDR1 SGHNT and CDR2 YYREEE (reference sequence). The CDR3 coding sequence is TGTGCCAGCAGCTGGGGACTAGCGGCCACCTACGAGCAGTACTTC. Its translation is CASSWGLAATYEQYF.

The chain links TRBV7-8 to TRBJ2-7; weak D call: TRBD2 (5 bases). This CDR3 contains 13 residues. V was shortened by 6 bases and J by 2 bases, with 11 bases between the two germline ends. The germline CDR1 and CDR2 sequences are SGHVS and FQNEAQ. The CDR3 region is CASRTRGTYEQYF. The CDR3 DNA is TGTGCCAGCAGGACCCGGGGTACCTACGAGCAGTACTTC.

This clonotype was recorded a few times. The chain combines TRBV5-5 with TRBJ2-1, with 8 nucleotides matching TRBD1. Germline loops: CDR1 SGHKS, CDR2 YYEKEE (reference sequence). V shed 3 bases, J shed 4 bases, and the junction held 6 bases outside the gene matches. CDR3 length equals 15 residues. CDR3 protein: CASSSQGGQYNEQFF. DNA for the CDR3: TGTGCCAGCAGCTCACAGGGGGGACAGTACAATGAGCAGTTCTTC.

The J gene is TRBJ1-2, the V gene TRBV29-1, with 7 bases lining up with TRBD1. This CDR3 spans 13 amino acids. J lost 4 bases, V lost 2 bases, and 4 bases had no gene match. The germline V gene has CDR1 SQVTM and CDR2 ANQGSEA. The CDR3 reads CSVESGQRYGYTF. The CDR3 DNA reads as TGCAGCGTTGAATCGGGACAGCGCTATGGCTACACCTTC. Complete variable domain (other parts from reference TRBV29-1 and TRBJ1-2): SAVISQKPSRDICQRGTSLTIQCQVDSQVTMMFWYRQQPGQSLTLIATANQGSEATYESGFVIDKFPISRPNLTFSTLTVSNMSPEDSSIYLCSVESGQRYGYTFGSGTRLTVV.

This clonotype was seen more than once but under ten times. This rearrangement joins TRBV7-7 to TRBJ2-5; D may be TRBD2 (7 bases). The CDR3 loop spans 15 amino acids. Germline values: CDR1 SSHAT, CDR2 FNYEAQ (reference sequence). V was pared by 5 bases and J by 2 bases, with 15 bases between. DNA for the CDR3: TGTGCCAGCAGCCCGGGGGGCAGGTCGCAAGAGACCCAGTACTTC. Translating gives CASSPGGRSQETQYF.

V and J are TRBV6-6 and TRBJ1-2, with D possibly matching TRBD1 (6 bases). Trimming left V 4 bases short and J 3 bases short, with 21 bases between. Germline-derived CDR1 and CDR2 are MNHNY and SVGAGI (reference sequence). There are 17 residues in the CDR3. The CDR3 DNA reads TGTGCCAGCAGTTTAACCCGGGACACTGGACGGGACTATGGCTACACCTTC. Protein: CASSLTRDTGRDYGYTF.

This clonotype was picked up a small number of times. This chain connects TRBV11-2 to TRBJ2-7; perhaps TRBD1 as D (6 bases). This CDR3 region has 14 residues. The V end was cut by 2 bases, the J end by 6 bases, with 14 bases between. Germline V gene lookup returns CDR1 SGHAT and CDR2 FQNNGV. The CDR3 DNA reads as TGTGCCAGCAGCTTAATACAGGGACGAAGCGAGCAGTACTTC. Translating it yields CASSLIQGRSEQYF. Full variable domain (rest looked up from reference TRBV11-2 and TRBJ2-7): EAGVAQSPRYKIIEKRQSVAFWCNPISGHATLYWYQQILGQGPKLLIQFQNNGVVDDSQLPKDRFSAERLKGVDSTLKIQPAKLEDSAVYLCASSLIQGRSEQYFGPGTRLTVT.

This clonotype was seen ten or more times. V usage is TRBV7-9 and J usage is TRBJ2-7; no firm D call. The CDR3 is 9 amino acids. CDR1 and CDR2 (germline): SEHNR, FQNEAQ (reference sequence). V was shortened by 6 bases and J by 4 bases, with 1 base between the two germline ends. Here the CDR3 reads CASSYEQYF. CDR3 nucleotides: TGTGCCAGCAGTTACGAGCAGTACTTC.

The table lists this clonotype with a few counts. The V call is TRBV2, the J call TRBJ2-1; D is uncertain. The CDR3 has 14 amino acids. CDR1 and CDR2 from the germline V gene are SNHLY and FYNNEI. The V gene lost 1 base and the J gene lost 2 bases, with 6 bases spanning the gap. This chain's CDR3 is CASSEDAAYNEQFF. The DNA for the CDR3 is TGTGCCAGCAGTGAAGATGCAGCCTACAATGAGCAGTTCTTC.

This clonotype appeared a few times. This chain connects TRBV4-2 to TRBJ2-5; D is tentatively TRBD1 or TRBD2 (5 bases each). The CDR3 loop spans 15 amino acids. The V gene's germline CDR1 is LGHNA and CDR2 YNFKEQ. Between the trimmed V and J ends, which lost 4 bases and 0 bases, there was a span of 12 bases. The CDR3 sequence is CASSPGTVYQETQYF. The CDR3 nucleotides are TGTGCCAGCAGCCCGGGGACGGTGTACCAAGAGACCCAGTACTTC.

This clonotype was seen ten or more times. V gene TRBV7-2 combines with J gene TRBJ2-3; unclear D gene. Germline CDR1 SGHTA, CDR2 FQGNSA. The CDR3 is made up of 15 amino acids. V was cut by 7 bases and J by 0 bases, with 14 bases left in between. The CDR3 sequence is CASIPLWPSTDTQYF. The CDR3, as DNA: TGTGCCAGCATCCCCCTGTGGCCTAGCACAGATACGCAGTATTTT.

V usage is TRBV11-3 and J usage is TRBJ2-1, with a tentative D call TRBD1 (5 bases). The CDR3 loop spans 15 amino acids. V shed 0 bases and J shed 3 bases, with 9 bases lying between them. The germline V gene encodes CDR1 SGHNT and CDR2 YENEEA. CDR3 bases: TGTGCCAGCAGCTTAGAAGGCAGGGACTACAATGAGCAGTTCTTC. It yields the protein CASSLEGRDYNEQFF.

The V call is TRBV5-1, the J call TRBJ2-3; D is ambiguous. Trimming removed 0 bases from V and 6 bases from J, with 11 bases in between. Looked up from germline, CDR1 is SGHRS and CDR2 is YFSETQ. The CDR3 contains 14 residues. DNA of the CDR3: TGCGCCAGCAGCTTGGCCACGGAAGGGGATACGCAGTATTTT. Its protein product is CASSLATEGDTQYF.

The chain links TRBV27 to TRBJ2-1; no definite D call. CDR1 MNHEY and CDR2 SMNVEV come from the germline V gene (reference sequence). Between the trimmed V and J ends, which lost 2 bases and 9 bases, there was a span of 11 bases. The CDR3 runs to 13 residues. Here the CDR3 reads CASSLQDGGEQFF. The CDR3 DNA reads TGTGCCAGCAGTTTACAGGATGGTGGTGAGCAGTTCTTC.

This chain uses TRBV19 with TRBJ2-1, with D perhaps matching TRBD2 (6 bases). Germline V CDR1 and CDR2: LNHDA, SQIVND (reference sequence). With 4 bases removed from V and 0 bases from J, the gap between germline ends came to 16 bases. This CDR3 comprises 17 residues. CDR3 in amino acids: CASSTLGNGSSYNEQFF. The CDR3 DNA reads as TGTGCCAGTAGTACCCTGGGGAACGGGAGCTCCTACAATGAGCAGTTCTTC.

This sequence joins TRBV11-3 and TRBJ2-1; 12 nucleotides align to TRBD2. The CDR3 sequence is 17 residues long. V shed 4 bases, J shed 7 bases, and the junction held 11 bases outside the gene matches. The germline gives CDR1 SGHNT, CDR2 YENEEA. CDR3 protein: CASSSRLAGAQTNEQFF. The CDR3 nucleotides read TGTGCCAGCAGCTCGAGACTAGCGGGAGCCCAAACTAATGAGCAGTTCTTC.